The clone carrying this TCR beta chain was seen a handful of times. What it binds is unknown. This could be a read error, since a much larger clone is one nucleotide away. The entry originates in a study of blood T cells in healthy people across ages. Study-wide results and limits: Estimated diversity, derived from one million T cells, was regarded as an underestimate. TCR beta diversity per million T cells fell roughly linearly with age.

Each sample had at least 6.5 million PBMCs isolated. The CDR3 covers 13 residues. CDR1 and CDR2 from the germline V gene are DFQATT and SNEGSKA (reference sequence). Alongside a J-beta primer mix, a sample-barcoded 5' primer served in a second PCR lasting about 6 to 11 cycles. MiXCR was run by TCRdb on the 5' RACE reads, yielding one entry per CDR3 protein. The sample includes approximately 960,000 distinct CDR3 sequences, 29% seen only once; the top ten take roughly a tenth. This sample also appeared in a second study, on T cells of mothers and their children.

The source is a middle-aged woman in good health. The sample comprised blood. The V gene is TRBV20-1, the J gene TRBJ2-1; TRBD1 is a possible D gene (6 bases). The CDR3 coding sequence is TGCAGTGCTAGAGATGCCCGGGACAATGAGCGGTTCTTC. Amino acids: CSARDARDNERFF.